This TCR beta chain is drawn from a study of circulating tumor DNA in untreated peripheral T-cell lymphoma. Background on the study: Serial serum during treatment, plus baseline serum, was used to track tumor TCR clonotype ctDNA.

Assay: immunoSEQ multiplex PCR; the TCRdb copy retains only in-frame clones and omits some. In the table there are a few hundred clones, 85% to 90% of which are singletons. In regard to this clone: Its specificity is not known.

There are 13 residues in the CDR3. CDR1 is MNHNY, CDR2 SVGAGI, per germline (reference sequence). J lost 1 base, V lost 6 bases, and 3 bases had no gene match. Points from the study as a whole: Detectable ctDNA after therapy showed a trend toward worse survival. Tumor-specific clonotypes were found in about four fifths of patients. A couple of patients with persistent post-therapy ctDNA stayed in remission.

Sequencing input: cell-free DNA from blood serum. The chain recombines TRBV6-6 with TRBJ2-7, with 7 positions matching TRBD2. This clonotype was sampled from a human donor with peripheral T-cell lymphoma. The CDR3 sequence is CASRNGGSYEQYF. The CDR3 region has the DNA TGTGCCAGCAGAAACGGGGGGTCCTACGAGCAGTACTTC.